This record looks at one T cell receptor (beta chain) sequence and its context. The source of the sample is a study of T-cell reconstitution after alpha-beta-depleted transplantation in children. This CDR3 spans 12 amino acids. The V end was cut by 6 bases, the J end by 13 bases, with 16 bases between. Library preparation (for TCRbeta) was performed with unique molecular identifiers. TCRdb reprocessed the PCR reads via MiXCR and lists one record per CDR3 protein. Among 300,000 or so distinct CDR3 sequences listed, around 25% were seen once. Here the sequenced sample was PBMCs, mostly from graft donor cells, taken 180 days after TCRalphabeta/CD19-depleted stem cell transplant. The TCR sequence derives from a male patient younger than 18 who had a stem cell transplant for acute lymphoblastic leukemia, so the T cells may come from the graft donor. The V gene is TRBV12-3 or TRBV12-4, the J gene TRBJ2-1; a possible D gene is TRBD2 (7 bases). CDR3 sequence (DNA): TGTGCCAGCAGATTCAGGCGGGGGACACAGTTCTTC. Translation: CASRFRRGTQFF.